These 32 T cell receptor beta chains came from one sample sequenced in a study of cytomegalovirus exposure and HLA in healthy donors. Clones were sequenced by immunoSEQ multiplex PCR, and TCRdb holds only the in-frame ones, with some missing. The sample lists about 150,000 clones; around 84% were seen once. The specimen sequenced was PBMCs. The receptors stem from a human donor in good health.

On this clone: The same CDR3 also results from other DNA sequences found in this sample. The V gene is TRBV6-5, the J gene TRBJ1-1, with D possibly being TRBD1 (5 bases). V lost 5 bases and J 3 bases, leaving 10 bases between the germline ends. The CDR3 loop spans 13 amino acids. Per the germline V gene, CDR1 is MNHEY and CDR2 is SVGAGI. Here the CDR3 DNA reads TGTGCCAGCAGTGATGACAGATACACTGAAGCTTTCTTT. It is translated as CASSDDRYTEAFF.

This chain uses TRBV6-6 with TRBJ2-7, with 8 bases aligning to TRBD1. The germline V gene encodes CDR1 MNHNY and CDR2 SVGAGI (reference sequence). The CDR3 runs to 15 residues. The trim removed 5 bases at V and 7 bases at J, leaving 13 bases unmatched. In DNA, the CDR3 is TGTGCCAGCAGTCATCAGCGGACAGGGACAGGTGAGCAGTACTTC. As protein: CASSHQRTGTGEQYF.

As DNA, the CDR3 is TGTGCCAGCAACTCAGGGACCGGGGAGCTGTTTTTT. Encoded protein: CASNSGTGELFF. This chain connects TRBV6-6 to TRBJ2-2, with TRBD1 as a possible D gene (5 bases). The CDR3 is 12 residues long. Germline CDR1 and CDR2: MNHNY and SVGAGI (reference sequence). V was shortened by 7 bases and J by 5 bases, with 8 bases between the two germline ends.

The V gene is TRBV5-4, the J gene TRBJ2-7; D is perhaps TRBD1 (6 bases). Germline V lookup: CDR1 SGHNT, CDR2 YYREEE (reference sequence). Deletions cut 4 bases from V and 2 bases from J, with 10 bases between. This CDR3 is built from 13 residues. The CDR3 region has the DNA TGTGCCAGCAGCGACAGGATGGCCTACGAGCAGTACTTC. Translated: CASSDRMAYEQYF.

V is TRBV7-9 and J is TRBJ2-3; 9 bases line up with TRBD2. The CDR3 spans 15 residues. The junction had 2 bases not matched to a gene; V was cut back by 3 bases and J by 1 base. CDR1 SEHNR and CDR2 FQNEAQ come from the germline V gene (reference sequence). The CDR3 DNA reads as TGTGCCAGCAGCTTTTGGACTAGCGGCACAGATACGCAGTATTTT. Protein: CASSFWTSGTDTQYF.

V gene TRBV5-4 combines with J gene TRBJ2-7; D is unresolved. The CDR3 is made up of 13 amino acids. Trimming shortened V by 4 bases and J by 0 bases, and 8 bases separated the two germline ends. Germline-derived CDR1 and CDR2 are SGHNT and YYREEE (reference sequence). The CDR3 coding sequence is TGTGCCAGCAGCCAACACAACTCCTACGAGCAGTACTTC. This translates into CASSQHNSYEQYF.

V is TRBV2 and J is TRBJ1-2; D gene ambiguous. The CDR3 loop spans 13 amino acids. V was clipped by 5 bases and J by 1 base, with 8 bases between them. The germline CDR1 and CDR2 sequences are SNHLY and FYNNEI. CDR3 in amino acids: CASSSGVNYGYTF. In DNA form, the CDR3 reads TGTGCCAGCAGTTCCGGGGTTAACTATGGCTACACCTTC.

CDR3 bases: TGTGCCAGCAGGGCCACTAGCGGGAGGTTGAACACCGGGGAGCTGTTTTTT. Residues: CASRATSGRLNTGELFF. V gene TRBV27 combines with J gene TRBJ2-2, with TRBD2 matching over 12 bases. Per germline, CDR1 MNHEY and CDR2 SMNVEV (reference sequence). The V and J ends lost 6 bases and 1 base, in that order; junction bases with no gene match: 6. The CDR3 spans 17 residues.

The chain uses TRBV28 and TRBJ1-4, with TRBD1 identical over 8 bases. V shed 4 bases and J 7 bases; nucleotides not matched to a gene: 8. The V gene's germline CDR1 is MDHEN and CDR2 SYDVKM. This CDR3 is built from 15 residues. CDR3 sequence: CASSSPTGAGEKLFF. CDR3 in DNA: TGTGCCAGCAGTTCCCCGACAGGGGCGGGTGAAAAACTGTTTTTT. The full variable domain, with the rest looked up from reference TRBV28 and TRBJ1-4, is DVKVTQSSRYLVKRTGEKVFLECVQDMDHENMFWYRQDPGLGLRLIYFSYDVKMKEKGDIPEGYSVSREKKERFSLILESASTNQTSMYLCASSSPTGAGEKLFFGSGTQLSVL.

The V call is TRBV13, the J call TRBJ1-2, with 9 nucleotides matching TRBD1. J gave up 5 bases and V 5 bases, and 12 bases lay outside the gene matches. The CDR3 has 16 residues. Germline V gene lookup returns CDR1 PRHDT and CDR2 FYEKMQ (reference sequence). Here the CDR3 reads CASSPERPTGGYGYTF. As DNA, the CDR3 is TGTGCCAGCAGCCCAGAACGGCCGACAGGGGGTTATGGCTACACCTTC.

V is TRBV7-9 and J is TRBJ2-7; the match to TRBD1 covers 7 bases. CDR3 length: 14 residues. The junction had 8 bases not matched to a gene; V was cut back by 5 bases and J by 4 bases. Germline lookup yields CDR1 SEHNR and CDR2 FQNEAQ (reference sequence). The DNA of the CDR3 is TGTGCCAGCAGCCAGGGGACAGAAGAATACGAGCAGTACTTC. Translation gives CASSQGTEEYEQYF. Together with reference TRBV7-9 and TRBJ2-7, the CDR3 gives the full variable domain: DTGVSQNPRHKITKRGQNVTFRCDPISEHNRLYWYRQTLGQGPEFLTYFQNEAQLEKSRLLSDRFSAERPKGSFSTLEIQRTEQGDSAMYLCASSQGTEEYEQYFGPGTRLTVT.

A single count supports this clone. J is TRBJ2-2 and V is TRBV6-5; maybe TRBD1 (5 bases). V was trimmed by 4 bases and J by 2 bases, leaving 14 bases between them. The CDR3 loop spans 16 amino acids. CDR1 and CDR2 (germline): MNHEY, SVGAGI. The CDR3 DNA reads as TGTGCCAGCAGTTGGGTTGGGCAGGGCAACACCGGGGAGCTGTTTTTT. Its protein is CASSWVGQGNTGELFF.

The CDR3 bases are TGTGCCAGCAGCGTAGTTCCCGGGGGATACAATGAGCAGTTCTTC. Its protein is CASSVVPGGYNEQFF. The J gene is TRBJ2-1, the V gene TRBV9, with TRBD2 as a possible D gene (6 bases). The germline V gene encodes CDR1 SGDLS and CDR2 YYNGEE. CDR3 length: 15 residues. The ends were cut back, 0 bases at V and 4 bases at J, with 11 bases in the middle. Full variable domain (rest looked up from reference TRBV9 and TRBJ2-1): DSGVTQTPKHLITATGQRVTLRCSPRSGDLSVYWYQQSLDQGLQFLIQYYNGEERAKGNILERFSAQQFPDLHSELNLSSLELGDSALYFCASSVVPGGYNEQFFGPGTRLTVL.

The chain combines TRBV7-8 with TRBJ1-2, with 10 bases lining up with TRBD1. The CDR3 has 16 amino acids. Trimming took 1 base from V and 6 from J; bases not matched to a gene: 8. CDR1 and CDR2 from the germline V gene are SGHVS and FQNEAQ. This CDR3 reads CASSLGRQGARDGYTF. Written as DNA, the CDR3 is TGTGCCAGCAGCTTAGGTCGACAGGGGGCAAGAGATGGCTACACCTTC.

The chain joins TRBV7-2 to TRBJ1-1, with 10 bases aligning to TRBD1. V lost 3 bases and J lost 8; bases outside the gene matches: 3. Per germline, CDR1 SGHTA and CDR2 FQGNSA. The CDR3 runs to 13 residues. The CDR3 loop is CASSFRQGAEAFF. The DNA for the CDR3 is TGTGCCAGCAGCTTTCGACAGGGGGCAGAAGCTTTCTTT.

This sequence joins TRBV6-5 and TRBJ2-5; 7 positions match TRBD2. Per germline, CDR1 MNHEY and CDR2 SVGAGI. The CDR3 is 15 amino acids. The V segment lost 3 bases and the J segment 3 bases; nucleotides outside the gene matches: 7. The CDR3 reads CASSYYGAGKETQYF. CDR3 in DNA: TGTGCCAGCAGTTATTATGGAGCGGGGAAAGAGACCCAGTACTTC.

This chain connects TRBV4-1 to TRBJ1-4, with 7 bases aligning to TRBD1. The germline CDR1 and CDR2 sequences are MGHRA and YSYEKL. The CDR3 runs to 13 residues. With V trimmed by 5 bases and J by 8 bases, 5 bases remained unmatched. CDR3 sequence reads: CASSGPGGEKLFF. CDR3 DNA sequence: TGCGCCAGCAGCGGGCCAGGGGGAGAAAAACTGTTTTTT.

V usage is TRBV7-2 and J usage is TRBJ1-2; 11 bases line up with TRBD1. The ends lost 5 bases at V and 8 bases at J; junction bases unmatched: 13. The CDR3 extends over 16 amino acids. Germline V gives CDR1 SGHTA, CDR2 FQGNSA. Written as DNA, the CDR3 is TGTGCCAGCAGCCCGGGACAGGGGGGGAAGTACTCCGGCTACACCTTC. This translates into CASSPGQGGKYSGYTF.

V and J are TRBV6-5 and TRBJ2-2; D is possibly TRBD2 (5 bases). Trimming shortened V by 7 bases and J by 4 bases, and 10 bases separated the two germline ends. The germline V gene has CDR1 MNHEY and CDR2 SVGAGI. The CDR3 contains 13 residues. The CDR3 loop is CASNRGSTGELFF. The CDR3 coding sequence is TGTGCCAGCAACCGGGGTAGCACCGGGGAGCTGTTTTTT.

The chain is built from TRBV5-1 and TRBJ1-2; no definite D call. The CDR3 extends over 13 amino acids. Germline V gene lookup returns CDR1 SGHRS and CDR2 YFSETQ. V lost 0 bases and J 6 bases, leaving 9 bases between the germline ends. CDR3 coding DNA: TGCGCCAGCAGCTTGGGGAGCACGGATGGCTACACCTTC. Its protein is CASSLGSTDGYTF.

The V call is TRBV5-1, the J call TRBJ2-2; D unclear. This CDR3 comprises 14 residues. The V end was cut by 3 bases, the J end by 3 bases, with 9 bases between. Germline V lookup: CDR1 SGHRS, CDR2 YFSETQ. CDR3 nucleotide sequence: TGCGCCAGCAGCTCCCAGGTTTACACCGGGGAGCTGTTTTTT. It is translated as CASSSQVYTGELFF.

The J gene is TRBJ2-7, the V gene TRBV2, with TRBD1 matching over 8 bases. V gave up 10 bases and J gave up 6 bases; unmatched junction bases: 11. The CDR3 has 13 amino acids. CDR1 and CDR2 (germline): SNHLY, FYNNEI. CDR3 sequence reads: CATGGQGGIEQYF. Written as DNA, the CDR3 is TGTGCCACAGGCGGACAGGGAGGCATCGAGCAGTACTTC.

This clone is a singleton in its sample. The rearrangement joins TRBV28 to TRBJ1-5; 7 bases map to TRBD1. The CDR3 totals 16 residues. Trimming cost V 5 bases and J 3 bases; bases outside gene matches: 10. CDR1 is MDHEN, CDR2 SYDVKM, per germline. The CDR3 here is CASSLLTQGSNQPQHF. CDR3 DNA sequence: TGTGCCAGCAGTCTACTCACACAGGGGTCCAATCAGCCCCAGCATTTT.

This rearrangement joins TRBV6-5 to TRBJ1-2, with D possibly matching TRBD1 (5 bases). The germline gives CDR1 MNHEY, CDR2 SVGAGI. The V and J ends lost 7 bases and 4 bases respectively, with 10 bases between them. This CDR3 is 12 amino acids long. This CDR3 is CASKDRAYGYTF. CDR3 nucleotide sequence: TGTGCCAGCAAAGACAGAGCCTATGGCTACACCTTC.

The chain uses TRBV6-6 and TRBJ2-7; D is uncertain. Germline values: CDR1 MNHNY, CDR2 SVGAGI (reference sequence). V lost 4 bases, J lost 9 bases, and 13 bases lay in between. The CDR3 is 12 residues long. CDR3 protein: CASSSDLARQYF. The CDR3 DNA sequence: TGTGCCAGCAGTTCCGATCTCGCTAGGCAGTACTTC.

This chain connects TRBV4-1 to TRBJ1-4; possibly TRBD1 for D (6 bases). This CDR3 is built from 16 residues. V gave up 2 bases and J gave up 2 bases, with 12 bases separating them. In germline, CDR1 is MGHRA, CDR2 YSYEKL. CDR3 sequence (DNA): TGCGCCAGCAGCCAACCTCACAGGGCGACTAATGAAAAACTGTTTTTT. Translated: CASSQPHRATNEKLFF.

This clone was detected once. The rearrangement links TRBV5-1 to TRBJ2-1; possible D gene TRBD2, 5 bases. V was pared by 2 bases and J by 7 bases, with 16 bases between. This CDR3 has 15 residues. CDR1 SGHRS and CDR2 YFSETQ come from the germline V gene. CDR3 coding DNA: TGCGCCAGCAGCTTTAGCCTAGCTGGCGGGAATGAGCAGTTCTTC. Amino acids: CASSFSLAGGNEQFF.

J is TRBJ1-5 and V is TRBV27; 10 bases map to TRBD1. CDR1 and CDR2 from the germline V gene are MNHEY and SMNVEV (reference sequence). J was trimmed by 4 bases and V by 5 bases; bases with no gene match: 17. The CDR3 sequence is 19 residues long. CDR3 nucleotide sequence: TGTGCCAGCAGTCCTTTTTCGGGGGGCGACAGGGGGCAAAATCAGCCCCAGCATTTT. Translation: CASSPFSGGDRGQNQPQHF.

The chain combines TRBV28 with TRBJ1-4, with 8 nucleotides matching TRBD1. Germline V gene data show CDR1 as MDHEN and CDR2 as SYDVKM. The V gene end was trimmed by 3 bases and the J gene end by 2 bases; junction bases not matched to a gene: 5. The CDR3 has 16 residues. CDR3 amino acids: CASSLTGVSTNEKLFF. In DNA form, the CDR3 reads TGTGCCAGCAGTTTGACAGGGGTTTCCACTAATGAAAAACTGTTTTTT.

A single count supports this clone. The rearrangement joins TRBV29-1 to TRBJ1-4; TRBD1 matches 9 bases. Trimming removed 6 bases from V and 7 bases from J; junction bases left unmatched: 6. This CDR3 comprises 13 residues. Per the germline V gene, CDR1 is SQVTM and CDR2 is ANQGSEA. The CDR3 here is CSVPGTGSEKLFF. Written as DNA, the CDR3 is TGCAGCGTCCCCGGGACAGGGAGTGAAAAACTGTTTTTT.

The chain employs TRBV7-6 and TRBJ2-7; 8 nucleotides agree with TRBD2. The CDR3 runs to 15 residues. V lost 4 bases to trimming and J lost 3 bases; unmatched junction nucleotides: 8. CDR1 is SGHVS, CDR2 FNYEAQ, per germline. The DNA of the CDR3 is TGTGCCAGCAGCTCCGGGGTAGCGGGGATCTACGAGCAGTACTTC. Its translation: CASSSGVAGIYEQYF.

In this sample, this clone turned up once. The rearrangement uses TRBV5-1 and TRBJ2-1, with D tentatively TRBD2 (7 bases). Per germline, CDR1 SGHRS and CDR2 YFSETQ. Trimming stripped 0 bases from V and 4 bases from J, with 20 bases between. CDR3 size: 18 residues. CDR3: CASSLGILRGQKYNEQFF. The CDR3 region has the DNA TGCGCCAGCAGCTTGGGGATCTTGCGGGGGCAGAAATACAATGAGCAGTTCTTC.